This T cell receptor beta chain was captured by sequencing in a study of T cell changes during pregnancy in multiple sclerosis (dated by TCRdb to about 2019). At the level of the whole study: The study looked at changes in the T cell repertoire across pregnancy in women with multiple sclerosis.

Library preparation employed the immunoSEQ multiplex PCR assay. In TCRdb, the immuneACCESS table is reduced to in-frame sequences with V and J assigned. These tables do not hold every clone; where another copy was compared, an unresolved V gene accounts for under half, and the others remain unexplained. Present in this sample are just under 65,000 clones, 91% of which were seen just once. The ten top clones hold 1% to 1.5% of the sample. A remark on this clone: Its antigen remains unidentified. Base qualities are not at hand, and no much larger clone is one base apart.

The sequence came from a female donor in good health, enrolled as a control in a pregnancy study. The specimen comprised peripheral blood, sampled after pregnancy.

The DNA sequence reads TGTGCCAGCAGCTCGTGGGACAGACTCTCCGAGCAGTACTTC. The resulting protein is CASSSWDRLSEQYF. The rearranged chain carries TRBV11-3 and TRBJ2-7, and 7 bases in between align with TRBD1. V is cut back by 4 bases and J by 6 bases, with 9 bases in the junction unmatched. The germline V gene gives CDR1 as SGHNT and CDR2 as YENEEA. CDR3 length: 14 amino acids, cysteine to phenylalanine. Kept here is only the CDR3 DNA, which spans 42 bases and is read in frame from base 1.